The next 2 T cell receptor beta chains were all read from a single sample in a study. One entry per CDR3 protein, called by TCRdb with MiXCR from the RT-PCR reads. The sample shows hundreds of thousands of distinct CDR3 sequences, approximately 15% of them seen only once. The specimen sequenced was memory CD4+ T cells from blood. These receptors originate from a female donor in good health, serving as a healthy control.

This chain connects TRBV7-9 to TRBJ2-1, with TRBD2 matching 9 bases. The CDR3 consists of 17 residues. Germline V gene sequence: CDR1 SEHNR, CDR2 FQNEAQ (reference sequence). V shed 5 bases and J 0 bases; nucleotides not matched to a gene: 8. The CDR3 here is CASSAMTSGRSYNEQFF. DNA for the CDR3: TGTGCCAGCAGCGCGATGACTAGCGGACGCTCCTACAATGAGCAGTTCTTC.

V is TRBV19 and J is TRBJ1-5; 7 nucleotides agree with TRBD1. CDR3 length: 14 amino acids. Trimming at V came to 7 bases and at J to 7 bases, leaving 10 bases not matched to a gene. From germline, CDR1 is LNHDA and CDR2 SQIVND (reference sequence). CDR3 sequence (DNA): TGTGCCAGTACTCCGGGACAGCGGAACCAGCCCCAGCATTTT. This sequence encodes CASTPGQRNQPQHF.